The rows below give T cell receptor beta chains drawn from one sample of a study of shared clonotypes between healthy human individuals. Clones were read by immunoSEQ multiplex PCR, and TCRdb kept only the in-frame ones, dropping some. The table lists 2.3 million or so clones, more than 80% of them singletons. Sample: naive CD4+ T cells from PBMCs. The receptors shown here come from a man aged 18 to 29 in good health. Some clones in this sample may be carry-over from other donors' samples. CDR3s include the opening cysteine and the closing phenylalanine or tryptophan. D genes are given only for firm matches. Clone size appears in some rows only: once, few, many, or a class for an expanded clone.

V: TRBV7-9
size: NA
D: TRBD2
J: TRBJ2-1
length: 16
CDR3: CASSVPSGSGNNEQFF
DNA: TGTGCCAGCAGCGTGCCCTCAGGTAGCGGGAACAATGAGCAGTTCTTC

V: TRBV4-1
size: NA
D: TRBD2
J: TRBJ2-1
length: 16
CDR3: CASSHFPLAGGNEQFF
DNA: TGCGCCAGCAGCCACTTTCCGCTAGCGGGGGGCAATGAGCAGTTCTTC

V: TRBV29-1
size: once
D: TRBD2
J: TRBJ2-3
length: 15
CDR3: CSVGLAGRSTDTQYF
DNA: TGCAGCGTTGGACTAGCGGGACGTTCGACAGATACGCAGTATTTT

V: TRBV14
size: NA
D: NA
J: TRBJ1-2
length: 14
CDR3: CASSQGTGLYGYTF
DNA: TGTGCCAGCAGCCAAGGTACAGGATTGTATGGCTACACCTTC

V: TRBV5-5
size: NA
D: NA
J: TRBJ1-1
length: 14
CDR3: CASSPGTGNTEAFF
DNA: TGTGCCAGCAGCCCGGGGACGGGCAACACTGAAGCTTTCTTT

V: TRBV4-1
size: NA
D: TRBD2
J: TRBJ2-7
length: 18
CDR3: CASSQDRGRGGGSYEQYF
DNA: TGCGCCAGCAGCCAAGATCGGGGCAGAGGCGGGGGCTCCTACGAGCAGTACTTC

V: TRBV18
size: NA
D: NA
J: TRBJ1-3
length: 16
CDR3: CASSEAGATSGNTIYF
DNA: TGTGCCAGCTCTGAGGCAGGGGCCACCTCTGGAAACACCATATATTTT

V: TRBV10-2
size: NA
D: NA
J: TRBJ2-5
length: 15
CDR3: CASSDIILRQETQYF
DNA: TGCGCCAGCAGTGATATTATTTTGAGGCAAGAGACCCAGTACTTC

V: TRBV5-1
size: NA
D: TRBD2
J: TRBJ2-5
length: 16
CDR3: CASSLRASGERETQYF
DNA: TGCGCCAGCAGCTTGAGGGCTAGCGGGGAGAGAGAGACCCAGTACTTC

V: TRBV9
size: NA
D: TRBD2
J: TRBJ2-2
length: 18
CDR3: CASSARTGTSANTGELFF
DNA: TGTGCCAGCAGCGCACGAACCGGGACTAGCGCCAACACCGGGGAGCTGTTTTTT

V: TRBV4-1
size: NA
D: NA
J: TRBJ2-5
length: 14
CDR3: CASSQDLYQETQYF
DNA: TGCGCCAGCAGCCAAGATTTGTACCAAGAGACCCAGTACTTC

V: TRBV11-2
size: NA
D: NA
J: TRBJ2-2
length: 15
CDR3: CASSFLQGSHGELFF
DNA: TGTGCCAGCAGCTTCCTACAGGGATCTCACGGGGAGCTGTTTTTT

V: TRBV18
size: NA
D: TRBD1
J: TRBJ2-6
length: 17
CDR3: CASSPGQGNSGANVLTF
DNA: TGTGCCAGCTCACCGGGACAGGGGAACTCCGGGGCCAACGTCCTGACTTTC

V: TRBV28
size: NA
D: TRBD1
J: TRBJ1-1
length: 14
CDR3: CASSPDRDNTEAFF
DNA: TGTGCCAGCAGTCCGGACAGGGATAACACTGAAGCTTTCTTT

V: TRBV10-3
size: NA
D: NA
J: TRBJ2-7
length: 11
CDR3: CAISEPGEQYF
DNA: TGTGCCATCAGTGAGCCGGGCGAGCAGTACTTC

V: TRBV5-1
size: NA
D: NA
J: TRBJ1-1
length: 14
CDR3: CASSLVAGAPEAFF
DNA: TGCGCCAGCAGCTTGGTGGCCGGAGCACCAGAAGCTTTCTTT

V: TRBV10-2
size: NA
D: NA
J: TRBJ1-3
length: 14
CDR3: CASSRTASGNTIYF
DNA: TGCGCCAGCAGTCGAACAGCCTCTGGAAACACCATATATTTT

V: TRBV7-2
size: once
D: NA
J: TRBJ2-1
length: 14
CDR3: CASSLEPGGGVTFF
DNA: TGTGCCAGCAGCTTAGAGCCAGGGGGAGGAGTGACGTTCTTC

V: TRBV2
size: NA
D: NA
J: TRBJ2-2
length: 15
CDR3: CASSDRLGRTGELFF
DNA: TGTGCCAGCAGCGACCGACTAGGAAGGACCGGGGAGCTGTTTTTT

V: TRBV7-7
size: NA
D: TRBD1
J: TRBJ2-7
length: 13
CDR3: CASSLDRHYEQYF
DNA: TGTGCCAGCAGCTTGGACAGGCACTACGAGCAGTACTTC

V: TRBV11-2
size: once
D: NA
J: TRBJ1-1
length: 15
CDR3: CASSLDRGMNTEAFF
DNA: TGTGCCAGCAGCTTAGATCGCGGGATGAACACTGAAGCTTTCTTT

V: TRBV11-2
size: NA
D: TRBD2
J: TRBJ2-6
length: 19
CDR3: CASSYKGGTSFSGANVLTF
DNA: TGTGCCAGCAGTTATAAGGGCGGGACTAGCTTCTCTGGGGCCAACGTCCTGACTTTC

V: TRBV27
size: NA
D: NA
J: TRBJ2-7
length: 18
CDR3: CASSLSPTPGSGRNEQYF
DNA: TGTGCCAGCAGTTTATCTCCGACCCCGGGTAGCGGTAGAAACGAGCAGTACTTC

V: TRBV9
size: NA
D: TRBD2
J: TRBJ2-5
length: 15
CDR3: CASSPTERGQETQYF
DNA: TGTGCCAGCAGCCCTACGGAGCGGGGGCAAGAGACCCAGTACTTC